Below are 15 T cell receptor beta chains sequenced from a single sample in a study of blood T cell repertoires in COVID-19. The method was immunoSEQ multiplex PCR; TCRdb's version includes in-frame clones alone and lacks a portion of them. The sample records 200,000 or so clones, roughly four fifths being singletons. Sequencing used peripheral blood. These receptors came from a woman in her 40s with acute or convalescent COVID-19.

The rearrangement links TRBV5-6 to TRBJ1-2; perhaps TRBD1 as D (6 bases). CDR3 length: 16 amino acids. Per germline, CDR1 SGHDT and CDR2 YYEEEE. Trimming cost V 6 bases and J 0 bases, with 18 bases left between them. CDR3 coding DNA: TGTGCCAGCACCAGGGGACATTCTTCAGCTAACTATGGCTACACCTTC. It codes for CASTRGHSSANYGYTF.

This clone was observed a few times. J is TRBJ1-1 and V is TRBV6-5; weak D call: TRBD1 (5 bases). From germline, CDR1 is MNHEY and CDR2 SVGAGI. This CDR3 contains 13 residues. V was pared by 7 bases and J by 2 bases, with 11 bases between. CDR3 DNA: TGTGCCAGCATTCGGCAGGGAAACACTGAAGCTTTCTTT. It yields the protein CASIRQGNTEAFF.

The chain has TRBV19 and TRBJ1-4, with D possibly TRBD1 on 5 matching bases. The V and J ends lost 6 bases and 5 bases respectively, with 13 bases between them. Germline CDR1 LNHDA, CDR2 SQIVND (reference sequence). The CDR3 covers 14 residues. The CDR3 region is CASRKGWPNEKLFF. In nucleotides, the CDR3 is TGTGCCAGTAGGAAGGGGTGGCCAAATGAAAAACTGTTTTTT.

This chain links TRBV6-2 or TRBV6-3 with TRBJ1-5; D may be TRBD1 (5 bases). This CDR3 region has 15 residues. With 2 bases removed from V and 5 bases from J, the gap between germline ends came to 13 bases. Germline values: CDR1 MNHEY, CDR2 SVGEGT. CDR3 coding DNA: TGTGCCAGCAGTTACCTGCTCAGGGTGGATCAGCCCCAGCATTTT. Encoded protein: CASSYLLRVDQPQHF.

The J gene is TRBJ1-4, the V gene TRBV3-1 (or the pseudogene TRBV3-2); D gene uncertain. Germline V CDR1 and CDR2: LGHDT, YNNKEL (reference sequence). V gave up 2 bases and J gave up 8 bases, with 9 bases separating them. The CDR3 loop spans 13 amino acids. The CDR3, as DNA: TGTGCCAGCAGCCAACTTCTTAGCGAAAAACTGTTTTTT. This gives the protein CASSQLLSEKLFF.

The V call is TRBV3-1 (or the pseudogene TRBV3-2), the J call TRBJ1-1; 9 bases are a match to TRBD1. V was clipped by 4 bases and J by 10 bases; unmatched bases: 4. In germline, CDR1 is LGHDT, CDR2 YNNKEL (reference sequence). The CDR3 is 12 amino acids. In DNA form, the CDR3 reads TGTGCCAGCAGCCGACTGGACAGGGGAGCTTTCTTT. Translating it yields CASSRLDRGAFF.

The chain combines TRBV7-6 with TRBJ2-7; possible D gene TRBD1, 5 bases. Germline values: CDR1 SGHVS, CDR2 FNYEAQ. V was trimmed by 5 bases and J by 3 bases, leaving 20 bases between them. The length of the CDR3 is 16 residues. The CDR3 here is CASSRIRGSTGYEQYF. In DNA form, the CDR3 reads TGTGCCAGCAGCCGAATAAGGGGTAGTACAGGCTACGAGCAGTACTTC.

Only one count was recorded for this clone. The V and J genes are TRBV10-3 and TRBJ1-3; D uncertain. Looked up from germline, CDR1 is ENHRY and CDR2 is SYGVKD. CDR3 length equals 15 residues. Trimming removed 8 bases from V and 0 bases from J, with 14 bases in between. CDR3 protein: CAIYDPALSGNTIYF. CDR3 nucleotides: TGTGCCATCTATGATCCCGCGCTCTCTGGAAACACCATATATTTT.

This clone was recorded a few times. The chain recombines TRBV28 with TRBJ2-5; 11 bases are a match to TRBD2. Germline CDR1 and CDR2: MDHEN and SYDVKM. The J segment lost 2 bases and the V segment lost 8 bases, leaving 1 base of the junction unmatched. The CDR3 is 13 residues long. As DNA, the CDR3 is TGTGCCAGCGTAGCGGGGGGGCAAGAGACCCAGTACTTC. Its translation is CASVAGGQETQYF. Full variable domain (outside the CDR3, taken from reference TRBV28 and TRBJ2-5): DVKVTQSSRYLVKRTGEKVFLECVQDMDHENMFWYRQDPGLGLRLIYFSYDVKMKEKGDIPEGYSVSREKKERFSLILESASTNQTSMYLCASVAGGQETQYFGPGTRLLVL.

V gene TRBV18 combines with J gene TRBJ1-2, with a weak D call TRBD1 (6 bases). V shed 3 bases and J shed 3 bases, with 11 bases lying between them. The CDR3 loop spans 14 amino acids. Germline CDR1 reads KGHSH; CDR2 reads LQKENI. Here the CDR3 reads CASSPSGVHYGYTF. The CDR3 DNA reads TGTGCCAGCTCACCGTCAGGGGTGCACTATGGCTACACCTTC.

The chain links TRBV7-7 to TRBJ2-3; TRBD2 is a possible D gene (6 bases). The CDR3 runs to 14 residues. Germline assignment: CDR1 SSHAT and CDR2 FNYEAQ (reference sequence). V dropped 2 bases and J dropped 6 bases, with 12 bases sitting between them. CDR3 nucleotide sequence: TGTGCCAGCAGCTTAAATCGCCTAGCGGATACGCAGTATTTT. It codes for CASSLNRLADTQYF.

V usage is TRBV5-1 and J usage is TRBJ2-7; D perhaps matches TRBD1 (5 bases). With 4 bases removed from V and 2 bases from J, the gap between germline ends came to 16 bases. The CDR3 has 15 residues. Germline CDR1 SGHRS, CDR2 YFSETQ. DNA of the CDR3: TGCGCCAGCAGCGCACCGGACAAGGCCACCTACGAGCAGTACTTC. Translation: CASSAPDKATYEQYF.

This chain uses TRBV28 with TRBJ2-1; 9 nucleotides match TRBD2. V was clipped by 5 bases and J by 3 bases; unmatched bases: 5. This CDR3 has 15 residues. Per the germline V gene, CDR1 is MDHEN and CDR2 is SYDVKM. The CDR3 nucleotides read TGTGCCAGCAGTCCTCGAGCGGGAGGCTACAATGAGCAGTTCTTC. Its protein is CASSPRAGGYNEQFF.

This clone was found once. This chain links TRBV5-1 with TRBJ1-6; D unresolved. CDR3 size: 15 residues. Germline CDR1 SGHRS, CDR2 YFSETQ. V lost 2 bases and J lost 5, with 11 bases in between. CDR3 loop: CASSFEFPDNSPLHF. The DNA for the CDR3 is TGCGCCAGCAGCTTCGAGTTTCCCGATAATTCACCCCTCCACTTT.

The chain has TRBV30 and TRBJ2-7; D is possibly TRBD2 (6 bases). Trimming cost V 3 bases and J 5 bases, with 17 bases left between them. CDR3 size: 14 residues. Looked up from germline, CDR1 is GTSNPN and CDR2 is SVGIG (reference sequence). The DNA of the CDR3 is TGTGCCTGGAGGGTGGCGGGAACCCCCCACGAGCAGTACTTC. This sequence encodes CAWRVAGTPHEQYF.